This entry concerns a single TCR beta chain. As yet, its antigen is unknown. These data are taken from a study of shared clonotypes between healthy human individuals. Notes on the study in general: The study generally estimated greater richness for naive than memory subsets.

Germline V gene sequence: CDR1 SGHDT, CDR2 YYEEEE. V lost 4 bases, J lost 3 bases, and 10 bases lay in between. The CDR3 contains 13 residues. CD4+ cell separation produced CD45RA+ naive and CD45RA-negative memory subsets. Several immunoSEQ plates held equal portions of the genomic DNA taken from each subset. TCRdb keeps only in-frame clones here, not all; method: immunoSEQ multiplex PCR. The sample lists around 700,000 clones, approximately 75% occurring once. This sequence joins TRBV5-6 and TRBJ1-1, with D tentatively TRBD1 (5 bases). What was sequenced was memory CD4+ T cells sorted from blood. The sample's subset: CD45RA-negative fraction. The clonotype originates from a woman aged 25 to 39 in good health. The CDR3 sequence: CASSHTGDTEAFF. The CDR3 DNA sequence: TGTGCCAGCAGCCATACGGGGGACACTGAAGCTTTCTTT.